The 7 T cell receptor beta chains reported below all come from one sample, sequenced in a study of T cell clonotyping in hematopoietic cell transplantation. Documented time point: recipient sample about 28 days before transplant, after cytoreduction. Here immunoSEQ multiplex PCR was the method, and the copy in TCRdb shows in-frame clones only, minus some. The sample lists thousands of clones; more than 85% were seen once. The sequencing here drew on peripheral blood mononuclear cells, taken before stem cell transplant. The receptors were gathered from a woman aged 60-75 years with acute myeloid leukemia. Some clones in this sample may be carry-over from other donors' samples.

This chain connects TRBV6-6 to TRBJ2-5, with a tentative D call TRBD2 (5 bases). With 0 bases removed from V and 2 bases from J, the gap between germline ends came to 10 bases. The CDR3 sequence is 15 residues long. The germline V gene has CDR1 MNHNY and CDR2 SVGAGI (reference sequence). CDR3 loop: CASSYSSWEQETQYF. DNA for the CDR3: TGTGCCAGCAGTTACTCGAGCTGGGAGCAAGAGACCCAGTACTTC.

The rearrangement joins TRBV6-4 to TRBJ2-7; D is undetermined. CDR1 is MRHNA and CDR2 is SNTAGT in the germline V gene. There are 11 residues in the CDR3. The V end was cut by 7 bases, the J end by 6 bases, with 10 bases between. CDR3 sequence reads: CASTLTCEQYV. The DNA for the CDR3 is TGTGCCAGCACCCTCACTTGCGAGCAGTACGTC.

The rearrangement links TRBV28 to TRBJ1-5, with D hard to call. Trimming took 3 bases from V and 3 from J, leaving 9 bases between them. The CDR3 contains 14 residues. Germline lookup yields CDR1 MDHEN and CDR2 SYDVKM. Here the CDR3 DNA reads TGTGCCAGCAGTTTTACGGGAATCAATCAGCCCCAGCATTTT. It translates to CASSFTGINQPQHF.

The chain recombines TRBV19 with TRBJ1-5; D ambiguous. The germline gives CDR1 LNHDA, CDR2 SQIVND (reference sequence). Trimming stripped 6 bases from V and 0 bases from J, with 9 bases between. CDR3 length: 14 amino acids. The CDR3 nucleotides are TGTGCCAGTAGCCCGGGATATAGCAATCAGCCCCAGCATTTT. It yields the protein CASSPGYSNQPQHF. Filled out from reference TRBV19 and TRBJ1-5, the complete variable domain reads DGGITQSPKYLFRKEGQNVTLSCEQNLNHDAMYWYRQDPGQGLRLIYYSQIVNDFQKGDIAEGYSVSREKKESFPLTVTSAQKNPTAFYLCASSPGYSNQPQHFGDGTRLSIL.

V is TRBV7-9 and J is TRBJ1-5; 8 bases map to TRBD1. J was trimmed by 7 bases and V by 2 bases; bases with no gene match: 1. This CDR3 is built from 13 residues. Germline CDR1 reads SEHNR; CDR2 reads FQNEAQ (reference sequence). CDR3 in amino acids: CASSLTGGQPQHF. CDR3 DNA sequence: TGTGCCAGCAGCTTAACAGGGGGACAGCCCCAGCATTTT.

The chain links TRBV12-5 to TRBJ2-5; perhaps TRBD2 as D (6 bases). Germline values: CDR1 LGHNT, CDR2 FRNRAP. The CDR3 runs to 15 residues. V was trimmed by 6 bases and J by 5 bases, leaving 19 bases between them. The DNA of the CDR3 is TGTGCTAGTGGGGAGGGGAGTCGGACGGGGGAGACCCAGTACTTC. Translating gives CASGEGSRTGETQYF.

The CDR3, as DNA: TGTGCCAGCAGCTTAATTGCGGGAGCGGGTAATGAGCAGTTCTTC. Translated: CASSLIAGAGNEQFF. V and J are TRBV7-3 and TRBJ2-1; 7 positions agree with TRBD2. The V and J ends lost 1 base and 7 bases, in that order; junction bases with no gene match: 7. Germline CDR1 is SGHTA and CDR2 is FQGTGA. The CDR3 runs 15 residues.